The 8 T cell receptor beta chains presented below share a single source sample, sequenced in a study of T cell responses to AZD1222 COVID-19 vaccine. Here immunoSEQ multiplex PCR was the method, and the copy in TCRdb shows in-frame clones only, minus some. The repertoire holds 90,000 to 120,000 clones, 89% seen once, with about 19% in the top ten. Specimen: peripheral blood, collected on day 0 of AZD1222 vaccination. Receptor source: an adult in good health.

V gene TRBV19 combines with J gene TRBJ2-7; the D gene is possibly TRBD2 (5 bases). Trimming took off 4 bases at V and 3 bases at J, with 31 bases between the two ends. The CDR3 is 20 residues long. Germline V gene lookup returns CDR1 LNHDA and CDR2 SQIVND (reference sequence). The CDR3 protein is CASSKQAPSPGSGSLYEQYF. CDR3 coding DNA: TGTGCCAGTAGTAAGCAGGCCCCTAGTCCGGGGTCGGGTAGTCTCTACGAGCAGTACTTC.

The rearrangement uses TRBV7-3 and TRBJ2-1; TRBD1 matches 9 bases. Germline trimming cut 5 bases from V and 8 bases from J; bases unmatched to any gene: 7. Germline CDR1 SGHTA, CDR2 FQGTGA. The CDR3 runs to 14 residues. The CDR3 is CASSAGQGFDEQFF. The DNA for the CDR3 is TGTGCCAGCAGCGCGGGACAGGGATTCGATGAGCAGTTCTTC. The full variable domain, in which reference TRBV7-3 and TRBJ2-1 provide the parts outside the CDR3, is GAGVSQTPSNKVTEKGKYVELRCDPISGHTALYWYRQSLGQGPEFLIYFQGTGAADDSGLPNDRFFAVRPEGSVSTLKIQRTERGDSAVYLCASSAGQGFDEQFFGPGTRLTVL.

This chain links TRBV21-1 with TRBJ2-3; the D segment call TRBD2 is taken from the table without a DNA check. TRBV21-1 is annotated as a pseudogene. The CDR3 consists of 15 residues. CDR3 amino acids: CASPREVGGPGTQYF. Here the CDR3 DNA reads TGTGCCAGCCCTAGGGAAGTGGGGGGGCCTGGTACGCAGTATTTT.

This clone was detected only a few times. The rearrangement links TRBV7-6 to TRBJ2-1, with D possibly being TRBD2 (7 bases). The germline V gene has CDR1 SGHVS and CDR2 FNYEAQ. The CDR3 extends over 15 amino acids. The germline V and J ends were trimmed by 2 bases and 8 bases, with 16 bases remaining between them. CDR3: CASSLMGGARDEQFF. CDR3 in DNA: TGTGCCAGCAGCTTAATGGGGGGGGCCAGGGATGAGCAGTTCTTC.

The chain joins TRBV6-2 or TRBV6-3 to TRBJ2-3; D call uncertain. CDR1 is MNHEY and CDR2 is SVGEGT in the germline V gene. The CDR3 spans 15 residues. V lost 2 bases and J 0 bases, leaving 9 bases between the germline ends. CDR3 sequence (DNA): TGTGCCAGCAGTTACGCGGCAGTGAGCACAGATACGCAGTATTTT. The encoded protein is CASSYAAVSTDTQYF.

The CDR3 nucleotides are TGCGCCAGCAGCCGGACGGGGCTTAGCGGGGGGGAGGTGGATACGCAGTATTTT. The encoded protein is CASSRTGLSGGEVDTQYF. The V and J genes are TRBV4-1 and TRBJ2-3, with 11 positions matching TRBD2. This CDR3 comprises 18 residues. V dropped 4 bases and J dropped 6; count of bases not matched to a gene: 15. Germline assignment: CDR1 MGHRA and CDR2 YSYEKL.

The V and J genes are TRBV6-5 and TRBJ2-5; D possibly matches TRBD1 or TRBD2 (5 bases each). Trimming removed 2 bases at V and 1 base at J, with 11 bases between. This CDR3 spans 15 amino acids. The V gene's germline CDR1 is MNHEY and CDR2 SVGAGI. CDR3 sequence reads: CASSYAGDAQETQYF. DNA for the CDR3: TGTGCCAGCAGTTACGCCGGGGACGCCCAAGAGACCCAGTACTTC.

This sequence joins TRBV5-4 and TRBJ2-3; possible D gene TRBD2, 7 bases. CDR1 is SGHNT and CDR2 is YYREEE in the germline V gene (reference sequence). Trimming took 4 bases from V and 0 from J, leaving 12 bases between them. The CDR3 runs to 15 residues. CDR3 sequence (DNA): TGTGCCAGCAGCAATGGGGGGGCTAGCACAGATACGCAGTATTTT. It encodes CASSNGGASTDTQYF.